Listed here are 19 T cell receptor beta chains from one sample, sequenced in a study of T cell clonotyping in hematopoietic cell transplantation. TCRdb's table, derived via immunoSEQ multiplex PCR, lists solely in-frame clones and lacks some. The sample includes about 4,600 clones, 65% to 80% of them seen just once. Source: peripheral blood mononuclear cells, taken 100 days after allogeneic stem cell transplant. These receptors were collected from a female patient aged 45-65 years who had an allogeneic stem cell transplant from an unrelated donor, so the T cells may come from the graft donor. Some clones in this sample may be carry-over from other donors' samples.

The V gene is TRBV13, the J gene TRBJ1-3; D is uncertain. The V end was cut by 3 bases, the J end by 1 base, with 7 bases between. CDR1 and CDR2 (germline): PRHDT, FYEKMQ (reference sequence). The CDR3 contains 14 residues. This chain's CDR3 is CASSFLDSGNTIYF. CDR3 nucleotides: TGTGCCAGCAGCTTCCTGGATTCTGGAAACACCATATATTTT.

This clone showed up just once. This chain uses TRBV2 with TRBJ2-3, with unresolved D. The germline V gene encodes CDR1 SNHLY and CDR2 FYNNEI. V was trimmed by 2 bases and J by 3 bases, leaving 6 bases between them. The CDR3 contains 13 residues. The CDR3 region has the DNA TGTGCCAGCAGTGAATCCCTAACAGATACGCAGTATTTT. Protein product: CASSESLTDTQYF.

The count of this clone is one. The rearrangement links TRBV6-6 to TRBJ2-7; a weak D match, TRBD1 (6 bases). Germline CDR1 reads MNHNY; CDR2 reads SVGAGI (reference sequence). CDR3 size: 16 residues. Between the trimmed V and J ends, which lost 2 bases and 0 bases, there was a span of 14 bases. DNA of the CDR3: TGTGCCAGCAGTTACCCCAACGACAGGTTCTCCTACGAGCAGTACTTC. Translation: CASSYPNDRFSYEQYF.

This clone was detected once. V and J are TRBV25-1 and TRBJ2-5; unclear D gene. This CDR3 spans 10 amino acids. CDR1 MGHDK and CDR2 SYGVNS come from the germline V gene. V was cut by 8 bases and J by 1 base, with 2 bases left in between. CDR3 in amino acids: CASGQETQYF. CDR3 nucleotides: TGTGCCAGCGGCCAAGAGACCCAGTACTTC.

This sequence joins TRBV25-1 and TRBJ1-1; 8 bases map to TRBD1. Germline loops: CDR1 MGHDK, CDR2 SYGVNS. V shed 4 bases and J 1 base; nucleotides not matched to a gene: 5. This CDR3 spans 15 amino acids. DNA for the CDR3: TGTGCCAGCAGTGGATCAGGGGGCAGGAACACTGAAGCTTTCTTT. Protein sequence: CASSGSGGRNTEAFF.

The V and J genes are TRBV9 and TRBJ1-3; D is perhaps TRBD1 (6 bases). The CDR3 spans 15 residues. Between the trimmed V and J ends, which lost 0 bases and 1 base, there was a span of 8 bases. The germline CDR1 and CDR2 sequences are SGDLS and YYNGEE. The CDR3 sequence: CASSVGGLSGNTIYF. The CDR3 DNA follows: TGTGCCAGCAGCGTAGGGGGGCTTTCTGGAAACACCATATATTTT.

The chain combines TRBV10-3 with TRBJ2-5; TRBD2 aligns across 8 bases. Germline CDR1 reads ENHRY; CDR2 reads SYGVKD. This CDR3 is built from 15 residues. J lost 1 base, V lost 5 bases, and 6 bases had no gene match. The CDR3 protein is CAISSVAGLQETQYF. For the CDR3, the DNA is TGTGCCATCAGTTCGGTAGCGGGGCTCCAAGAGACCCAGTACTTC.

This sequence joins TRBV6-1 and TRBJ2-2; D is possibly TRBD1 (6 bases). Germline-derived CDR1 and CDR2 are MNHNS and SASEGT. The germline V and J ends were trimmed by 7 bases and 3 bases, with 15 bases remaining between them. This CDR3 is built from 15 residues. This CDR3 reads CASKFGKGDTGELFF. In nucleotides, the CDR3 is TGTGCCAGCAAATTCGGCAAGGGGGACACCGGGGAGCTGTTTTTT.

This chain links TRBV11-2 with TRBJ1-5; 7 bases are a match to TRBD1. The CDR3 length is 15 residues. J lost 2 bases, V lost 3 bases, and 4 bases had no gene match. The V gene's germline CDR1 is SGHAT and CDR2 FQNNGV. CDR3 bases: TGTGCCAGCAGCTTTAACACAGGGGGCAATCAGCCCCAGCATTTT. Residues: CASSFNTGGNQPQHF.

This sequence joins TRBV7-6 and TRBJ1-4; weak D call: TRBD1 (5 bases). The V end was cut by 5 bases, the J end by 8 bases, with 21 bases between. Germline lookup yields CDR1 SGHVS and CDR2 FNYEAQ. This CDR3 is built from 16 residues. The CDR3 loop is CASSPPGGLEREKLFF. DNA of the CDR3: TGTGCCAGCAGCCCCCCGGGGGGGTTGGAGAGGGAAAAACTGTTTTTT.

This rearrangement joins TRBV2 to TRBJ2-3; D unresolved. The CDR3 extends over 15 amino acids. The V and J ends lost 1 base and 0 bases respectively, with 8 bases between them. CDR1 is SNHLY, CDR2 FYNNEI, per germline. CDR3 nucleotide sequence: TGTGCCAGCAGTGAAGTCGAATCGAGCACAGATACGCAGTATTTT. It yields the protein CASSEVESSTDTQYF.

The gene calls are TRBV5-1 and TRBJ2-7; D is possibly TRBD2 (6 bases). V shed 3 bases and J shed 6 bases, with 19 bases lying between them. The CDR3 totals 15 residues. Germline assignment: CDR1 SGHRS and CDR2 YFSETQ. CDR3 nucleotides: TGCGCCAGCAGCTCGAACTCGGGACTGGGGTTCGAGCAGTACTTC. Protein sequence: CASSSNSGLGFEQYF.

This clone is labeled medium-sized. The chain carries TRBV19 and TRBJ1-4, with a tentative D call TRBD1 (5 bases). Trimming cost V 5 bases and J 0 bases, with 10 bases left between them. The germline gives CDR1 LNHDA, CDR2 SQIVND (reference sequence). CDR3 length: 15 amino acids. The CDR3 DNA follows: TGTGCCAGTAGTGGTTCGGGGGCAACTAATGAAAAACTGTTTTTT. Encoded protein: CASSGSGATNEKLFF. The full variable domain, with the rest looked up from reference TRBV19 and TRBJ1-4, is DGGITQSPKYLFRKEGQNVTLSCEQNLNHDAMYWYRQDPGQGLRLIYYSQIVNDFQKGDIAEGYSVSREKKESFPLTVTSAQKNPTAFYLCASSGSGATNEKLFFGSGTQLSVL.

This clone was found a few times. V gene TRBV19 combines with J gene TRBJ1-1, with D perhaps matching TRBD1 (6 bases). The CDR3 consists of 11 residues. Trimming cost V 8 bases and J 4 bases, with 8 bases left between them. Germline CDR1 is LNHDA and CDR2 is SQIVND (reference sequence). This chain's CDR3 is CASRQVTEAFF. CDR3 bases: TGTGCCAGTCGACAGGTCACTGAAGCTTTCTTT.

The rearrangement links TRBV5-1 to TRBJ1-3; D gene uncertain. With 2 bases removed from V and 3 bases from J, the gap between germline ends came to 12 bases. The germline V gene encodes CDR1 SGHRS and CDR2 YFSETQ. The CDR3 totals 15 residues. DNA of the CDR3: TGCGCCAGCAGCTTCGGTAATTCTCGTGGAAACACCATATATTTT. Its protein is CASSFGNSRGNTIYF.

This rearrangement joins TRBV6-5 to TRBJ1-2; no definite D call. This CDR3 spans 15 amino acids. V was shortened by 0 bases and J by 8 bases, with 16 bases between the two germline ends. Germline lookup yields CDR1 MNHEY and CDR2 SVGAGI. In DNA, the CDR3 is TGTGCCAGCAGTTACTCGTTAGGACTCATAGGGGGCTACACCTTC. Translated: CASSYSLGLIGGYTF.

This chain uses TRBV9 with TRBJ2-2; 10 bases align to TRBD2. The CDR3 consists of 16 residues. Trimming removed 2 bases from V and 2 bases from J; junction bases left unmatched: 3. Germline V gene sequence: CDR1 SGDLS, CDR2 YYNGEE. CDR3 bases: TGTGCCAGCAGCGTTGCTAGCGGGGGAAACACCGGGGAGCTGTTTTTT. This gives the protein CASSVASGGNTGELFF.

CDR3 in DNA: TGTGCCAGCAGCCGCCTAGGGGCGGGGGCTTCAGATACGCAGTATTTT. It translates to CASSRLGAGASDTQYF. This chain connects TRBV5-4 to TRBJ2-3; D is perhaps TRBD2 (7 bases). Germline V lookup: CDR1 SGHNT, CDR2 YYREEE (reference sequence). This CDR3 has 16 residues. Deletions cut 4 bases from V and 4 bases from J, with 19 bases between.

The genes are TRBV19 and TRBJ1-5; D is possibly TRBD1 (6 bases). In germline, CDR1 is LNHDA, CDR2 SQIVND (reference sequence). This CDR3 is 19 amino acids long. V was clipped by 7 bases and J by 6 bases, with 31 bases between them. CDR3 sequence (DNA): TGTGCCAGTACTCCCGTGAAGGGGGGCTACTTTAAGGTCGGTCAGCCCCAGCATTTT. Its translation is CASTPVKGGYFKVGQPQHF.